The 24 T cell receptor beta chains below all came from one sample that was sequenced in a study of shared clonotypes between healthy human individuals. Method: immunoSEQ multiplex PCR; TCRdb's copy keeps in-frame clones and lacks some. The sample comprises about 2.3 million clones, 85% to 95% of which are singletons, and under 0.45% rests with the top ten. Sequenced: naive CD4+ T cells from PBMCs. Sample subset: CD45RA+ positively selected. The source is a man aged 18 to 29 in good health. Some clones in this sample may be carry-over from other donors' samples.

The chain has TRBV6-6 and TRBJ1-2, with D tentatively TRBD1 (5 bases). Looked up from germline, CDR1 is MNHNY and CDR2 is SVGAGI (reference sequence). The CDR3 length is 14 residues. Trimming removed 2 bases at V and 1 base at J, with 8 bases between. Written as DNA, the CDR3 is TGTGCCAGCAGTTACACGGGACTTAACTATGGCTACACCTTC. This sequence encodes CASSYTGLNYGYTF.

Only a few counts were recorded for this clone. The chain uses TRBV7-8 and TRBJ1-2; D not resolved. Between the trimmed V and J ends, which lost 5 bases and 4 bases, there was a span of 8 bases. This CDR3 comprises 12 residues. Germline values: CDR1 SGHVS, CDR2 FQNEAQ. CDR3 DNA: TGTGCCAGCAGCGCGGCCGCCTATGGCTACACCTTC. Encoded protein: CASSAAAYGYTF. Full variable domain (rest looked up from reference TRBV7-8 and TRBJ1-2): GAGVSQSPRYKVAKRGQDVALRCDPISGHVSLFWYQQALGQGPEFLTYFQNEAQLDKSGLPSDRFFAERPEGSVSTLKIQRTQQEDSAVYLCASSAAAYGYTFGSGTRLTVV.

This rearrangement joins TRBV30 to TRBJ1-2, with a tentative D call TRBD1 (5 bases). Germline V gene lookup returns CDR1 GTSNPN and CDR2 SVGIG (reference sequence). The length of the CDR3 is 14 residues. Deletions cut 4 bases from V and 4 bases from J, with 16 bases between. The CDR3 DNA follows: TGTGCCTGGAAACAAATCGGACACATCTATGGCTACACCTTC. It codes for CAWKQIGHIYGYTF. Full variable domain (rest looked up from reference TRBV30 and TRBJ1-2): SQTIHQWPATLVQPVGSPLSLECTVEGTSNPNLYWYRQAAGRGLQLLFYSVGIGQISSEVPQNLSASRPQDRQFILSSKKLLLSDSGFYLCAWKQIGHIYGYTFGSGTRLTVV.

This clone was observed a single time. The chain has TRBV28 and TRBJ2-3; 7 bases are shared with TRBD2. After removal of 5 bases from V and 2 bases from J, the junction contained 10 bases not matched to a gene. Germline V lookup: CDR1 MDHEN, CDR2 SYDVKM. The CDR3 runs to 16 residues. This CDR3 is CASSPGGGRVTDTQYF. CDR3 nucleotide sequence: TGTGCCAGCAGTCCCGGCGGGGGTCGGGTCACAGATACGCAGTATTTT.

The rearrangement uses TRBV4-1 and TRBJ1-2; TRBD1 agrees at 8 bases. This CDR3 comprises 15 residues. The junction had 9 bases not matched to a gene; V was cut back by 4 bases and J by 5 bases. CDR1 is MGHRA, CDR2 YSYEKL, per germline. The CDR3 is CASSLRTGFEYGYTF. The CDR3 nucleotides read TGCGCCAGCAGCCTACGGACAGGGTTTGAGTATGGCTACACCTTC.

The DNA of the CDR3 is TGTGCCAGCAGCAAAGCCGCCAATCCGGGGCCAAGGGCCAAAAACATTCAGTACTTC. It encodes CASSKAANPGPRAKNIQYF. This chain connects TRBV21-1 to TRBJ2-4. TRBV21-1 is a pseudogene segment. The CDR3 covers 19 residues.

The chain carries TRBV20-1 and TRBJ2-7; D gene unclear. The CDR3 sequence is 11 residues long. Trimming cost V 2 bases and J 3 bases, with 5 bases left between them. The germline V gene encodes CDR1 DFQATT and CDR2 SNEGSKA (reference sequence). The CDR3: CSARHSYEQYF. The CDR3 DNA reads TGCAGTGCTAGACACAGCTACGAGCAGTACTTC.

This chain connects TRBV15 to TRBJ2-3, with D perhaps TRBD1 (6 bases). CDR3 length: 15 amino acids. Germline values: CDR1 LNHNV, CDR2 YYDKDF (reference sequence). V lost 2 bases and J lost 5, with 14 bases in between. The DNA of the CDR3 is TGTGCCACCAGCAGACGAGGTACAGGGAAAGATACGCAGTATTTT. Its translation is CATSRRGTGKDTQYF.

This chain uses TRBV11-2 with TRBJ2-1; 9 nucleotides line up with TRBD2. Germline assignment: CDR1 SGHAT and CDR2 FQNNGV. J gave up 4 bases and V 5 bases, and 9 bases lay outside the gene matches. The CDR3 has 16 residues. CDR3 sequence reads: CASSPAGLASYNEQFF. CDR3 coding DNA: TGTGCCAGCAGCCCCGCGGGACTAGCATCTTACAATGAGCAGTTCTTC.

V and J are TRBV6-5 and TRBJ2-2; D not resolved. This CDR3 has 13 amino acids. CDR1 is MNHEY and CDR2 is SVGAGI in the germline V gene. The V and J ends lost 6 bases and 4 bases respectively, with 9 bases between them. The CDR3 DNA reads TGTGCCAGCAGAGTTAATCCCACCGGGGAGCTGTTTTTT. Residues: CASRVNPTGELFF.

Regarding this clone: Other DNA sequences in this sample translate to the same CDR3. The rearrangement uses TRBV9 and TRBJ2-1; D assignment may be TRBD1 or TRBD2 (6 bases each). The ends were cut back, 0 bases at V and 2 bases at J, with 9 bases in the middle. The germline V gene encodes CDR1 SGDLS and CDR2 YYNGEE. CDR3 length equals 15 residues. CDR3 residues: CASSVEGGPYNEQFF. The CDR3 bases are TGTGCCAGCAGCGTAGAGGGGGGTCCCTACAATGAGCAGTTCTTC.

This clone was seen a single time. The chain recombines TRBV5-4 with TRBJ2-1; TRBD2 is a possible D gene (5 bases). The CDR3 contains 19 residues. Per the germline V gene, CDR1 is SGHNT and CDR2 is YYREEE (reference sequence). V was pared by 0 bases and J by 5 bases, with 24 bases between. CDR3 in amino acids: CASSLVAGSPFGIHNEQFF. CDR3 DNA: TGTGCCAGCAGCTTGGTCGCCGGCTCTCCATTCGGGATACACAATGAGCAGTTCTTC. The whole variable domain, filled in from reference TRBV5-4 and TRBJ2-1, reads ETGVTQSPTHLIKTRGQQVTLRCSSQSGHNTVSWYQQALGQGPQFIFQYYREEENGRGNFPPRFSGLQFPNYSSELNVNALELDDSALYLCASSLVAGSPFGIHNEQFFGPGTRLTVL.

The genes are TRBV4-1 and TRBJ2-3; 11 nucleotides align to TRBD2. Germline V gives CDR1 MGHRA, CDR2 YSYEKL. The CDR3 has 22 residues. The J segment lost 5 bases and the V segment lost 1 base, leaving 23 bases of the junction unmatched. The CDR3 coding sequence is TGCGCCAGCAGCCAAGCGCTGTCAGTGGTAGCGGGAGGGCCCTCATTACGAGATACGCAGTATTTT. Encoded protein: CASSQALSVVAGGPSLRDTQYF.

The chain joins TRBV29-1 to TRBJ1-2; D remains ambiguous. CDR3 length: 11 residues. CDR1 is SQVTM and CDR2 is ANQGSEA in the germline V gene. V was trimmed by 4 bases and J by 6 bases, leaving 9 bases between them. The CDR3: CSVVWVDGYTF. CDR3 DNA: TGCAGCGTTGTTTGGGTTGATGGCTACACCTTC.

The rearrangement links TRBV27 to TRBJ1-5, with D possibly TRBD1 on 5 matching bases. Deletions cut 0 bases from V and 6 bases from J, with 12 bases between. Germline CDR1 is MNHEY and CDR2 is SMNVEV (reference sequence). The CDR3 has 15 amino acids. The CDR3 DNA is TGTGCCAGCAGTTTATCCGGGGAAAGGGGTCAGCCCCAGCATTTT. Protein product: CASSLSGERGQPQHF.

The chain carries TRBV6-6 and TRBJ2-1, with TRBD1 matching over 12 bases. Germline lookup yields CDR1 MNHNY and CDR2 SVGAGI (reference sequence). The CDR3 extends over 16 amino acids. The junction had 7 bases not matched to a gene; V was cut back by 3 bases and J by 7 bases. The CDR3: CASSYAGTGGWNEQFF. CDR3 in DNA: TGTGCCAGCAGTTATGCCGGGACAGGGGGCTGGAATGAGCAGTTCTTC.

The rearrangement uses TRBV5-4 and TRBJ2-7; 8 bases line up with TRBD2. J was trimmed by 7 bases and V by 1 base; bases with no gene match: 10. Germline V gives CDR1 SGHNT, CDR2 YYREEE (reference sequence). The CDR3 length is 15 residues. This CDR3 is CASSLNQRETGEQYF. The CDR3 DNA sequence: TGTGCCAGCAGCTTGAACCAGCGGGAGACGGGGGAGCAGTACTTC.

As concerns this clone: Different DNA sequences within this sample yield the same CDR3. The chain has TRBV5-5 and TRBJ1-2; maybe TRBD1 (5 bases). This CDR3 is built from 13 residues. The ends were cut back, 2 bases at V and 3 bases at J, with 8 bases in the middle. The germline CDR1 and CDR2 sequences are SGHKS and YYEKEE (reference sequence). In nucleotides, the CDR3 is TGTGCCAGCAGCTTCAGAGGGGACTATGGCTACACCTTC. This gives the protein CASSFRGDYGYTF.

The chain links TRBV7-9 to TRBJ2-1; TRBD2 matches at 8 bases. CDR1 is SEHNR and CDR2 is FQNEAQ in the germline V gene (reference sequence). This CDR3 comprises 16 residues. V gave up 1 base and J gave up 3 bases; unmatched junction bases: 5. The CDR3 nucleotides read TGTGCCAGCAGCTTAGGGGCGGGAGGAAACTACAATGAGCAGTTCTTC. It yields the protein CASSLGAGGNYNEQFF.

The chain uses TRBV19 and TRBJ1-2; D perhaps matches TRBD1 (6 bases). Looked up from germline, CDR1 is LNHDA and CDR2 is SQIVND (reference sequence). The CDR3 has 14 residues. Trimming cost V 6 bases and J 2 bases, with 13 bases left between them. The CDR3 DNA sequence: TGTGCCAGTAGGTCCAGGGGCCCCAACTATGGCTACACCTTC. Residues: CASRSRGPNYGYTF.

This clone was seen once. Other nucleotide sequences from this sample produce the same CDR3. The chain links TRBV5-1 to TRBJ2-7; 7 bases line up with TRBD1. The CDR3 length is 14 residues. V trimming: 0 bases; J trimming: 6 bases; junction bases outside the gene matches: 6. The germline gives CDR1 SGHRS, CDR2 YFSETQ. The CDR3 nucleotides are TGCGCCAGCAGCTTGGGACAGGGCACGGGCGAGCAGTACTTC. Translated, it gives CASSLGQGTGEQYF. The full variable domain, with the rest looked up from reference TRBV5-1 and TRBJ2-7, is KAGVTQTPRYLIKTRGQQVTLSCSPISGHRSVSWYQQTPGQGLQFLFEYFSETQRNKGNFPGRFSGRQFSNSRSEMNVSTLELGDSALYLCASSLGQGTGEQYFGPGTRLTVT.

With respect to this clone: This same CDR3 is encoded by further DNA sequences in the sample. The rearrangement links TRBV5-1 to TRBJ1-2, with D possibly being TRBD1 (6 bases). Trimming pared 0 bases from V and 4 bases from J, leaving 7 bases between. The CDR3 contains 13 residues. Germline CDR1 reads SGHRS; CDR2 reads YFSETQ. The CDR3 is CASSLAGVYGYTF. The CDR3 DNA reads as TGCGCCAGCAGCTTGGCAGGGGTCTATGGCTACACCTTC.

This sequence joins TRBV28 and TRBJ1-5; 7 nucleotides align to TRBD1. The CDR3 contains 14 residues. Germline CDR1 MDHEN, CDR2 SYDVKM. Unmatched junction bases numbered 8, after V lost 7 bases and J lost 5 bases. The CDR3 protein is CASTLYRGDQPQHF. The CDR3 DNA is TGTGCCAGCACCCTCTACAGGGGCGATCAGCCCCAGCATTTT.

V is TRBV29-1 and J is TRBJ1-3; no clear D gene. Germline V gives CDR1 SQVTM, CDR2 ANQGSEA. The CDR3 is 13 residues long. Trimming took off 2 bases at V and 4 bases at J, with 9 bases between the two ends. The chain's CDR3 is CSVEWPNGNTIYF. The CDR3 coding sequence is TGCAGCGTTGAATGGCCAAACGGAAACACCATATATTTT.